Each of the 23 T cell receptor beta chains below was sequenced from the same sample in a study of response to subunit inactivated influenza vaccine. TCRdb re-analysed the RT-PCR reads in MiXCR, keeping a single row per CDR3 protein. Of approximately 730,000 distinct CDR3 sequences detected, approximately 13% appear once; the ten largest clones hold around 7%. The sequencing here drew on PBMCs from blood, taken around 15 days before vaccination. The receptors shown here come from a man aged 50-59 years who received an inactivated influenza vaccine.

This clonotype was picked up many times. The chain is built from TRBV9 and TRBJ2-7, with 8 bases aligning to TRBD2. The germline CDR1 and CDR2 sequences are SGDLS and YYNGEE. The CDR3 contains 15 residues. The junction had 8 bases not matched to a gene; V was cut back by 4 bases and J by 2 bases. Here the CDR3 DNA reads TGTGCCAGCAGCCCCACTAGCGGATCTACCTACGAGCAGTACTTC. Protein sequence: CASSPTSGSTYEQYF.

This clonotype has just a few counts. This rearrangement joins TRBV20-1 to TRBJ2-7, with 12 bases lining up with TRBD2. From germline, CDR1 is DFQATT and CDR2 SNEGSKA (reference sequence). The ends lost 1 base at V and 5 bases at J; junction bases unmatched: 3. The CDR3 length is 14 residues. CDR3 in DNA: TGCAGTGCTAGAGGAAGACTAGCGGGAGACGAGCAGTACTTC. Translating it yields CSARGRLAGDEQYF.

V gene TRBV20-1 combines with J gene TRBJ2-1; TRBD1 matches at 9 bases. The junction had 14 bases not matched to a gene; V was cut back by 3 bases and J by 8 bases. CDR1 and CDR2 (germline): DFQATT, SNEGSKA (reference sequence). The CDR3 is made up of 16 amino acids. The CDR3 nucleotides are TGCAGTGCTAGCCCCCGGGACAGGGTCTTGTCAGATGAGCAGTTCTTC. It codes for CSASPRDRVLSDEQFF.

This clonotype was picked up many times. This rearrangement joins TRBV20-1 to TRBJ1-6; D possibly corresponds to TRBD1 (6 bases). V was shortened by 3 bases and J by 5 bases, with 17 bases between the two germline ends. The length of the CDR3 is 16 residues. In germline, CDR1 is DFQATT, CDR2 SNEGSKA (reference sequence). The CDR3 spells CSASVTTGQNNSPLHF. DNA of the CDR3: TGCAGTGCTAGCGTTACTACGGGACAAAATAATTCACCCCTCCACTTT.

In its sample, this clonotype was seen a few times. The chain has TRBV20-1 and TRBJ2-7; 9 bases are shared with TRBD2. J gave up 2 bases and V 6 bases, and 11 bases lay outside the gene matches. From germline, CDR1 is DFQATT and CDR2 SNEGSKA (reference sequence). The CDR3 sequence is 15 residues long. The CDR3 coding sequence is TGCAGTGCCCGTAGTGGGGCGGGGGGGGCCTACGAGCAGTACTTC. Its translation: CSARSGAGGAYEQYF.

The rearrangement joins TRBV12-3 or TRBV12-4 to TRBJ2-3, with 8 bases matching TRBD1. Trimming at V came to 3 bases and at J to 6 bases, leaving 11 bases not matched to a gene. The CDR3 has 16 residues. The CDR3 nucleotides are TGTGCCAGCAGTTTGGCTCTCGACAGGGGCGTTGATACGCAGTATTTT. The encoded protein is CASSLALDRGVDTQYF.

This sequence joins TRBV2 and TRBJ1-1, with no clear D. The V gene lost 4 bases and the J gene lost 2 bases, with 8 bases spanning the gap. Germline V gene sequence: CDR1 SNHLY, CDR2 FYNNEI. The CDR3 length is 13 residues. The CDR3 region is CASSGQRNTEAFF. The CDR3 DNA reads TGTGCCAGCAGTGGCCAGAGAAACACTGAAGCTTTCTTT.

The chain employs TRBV7-2 and TRBJ1-3; TRBD1 is a possible D gene (6 bases). The V and J ends lost 3 bases and 2 bases respectively, with 8 bases between them. The CDR3 consists of 14 residues. Germline V gene data show CDR1 as SGHTA and CDR2 as FQGNSA. The CDR3 is CASSLWGPGNTIYF. CDR3 coding DNA: TGTGCCAGCAGCTTGTGGGGGCCTGGAAACACCATATATTTT.

The chain employs TRBV6-1 and TRBJ1-2; D remains unclear. Trimming cost V 3 bases and J 3 bases, with 17 bases left between them. This CDR3 contains 16 residues. CDR1 and CDR2 from the germline V gene are MNHNS and SASEGT. This CDR3 reads CASSDVGSWGDYGYTF. The CDR3 DNA reads as TGTGCCAGCAGTGATGTTGGGAGCTGGGGTGACTATGGCTACACCTTC.

This sequence joins TRBV12-3 or TRBV12-4 and TRBJ2-1; 7 nucleotides line up with TRBD2. V shed 3 bases, J shed 6 bases, and the junction held 8 bases outside the gene matches. The CDR3 loop spans 15 amino acids. This chain's CDR3 is CASSFSSGFSNEQFF. For the CDR3, the DNA is TGTGCCAGCAGTTTCTCTAGCGGTTTCTCCAATGAGCAGTTCTTC.

In this sample, this clonotype turned up a few times. J is TRBJ1-1 and V is TRBV11-2, with 9 positions matching TRBD1. The germline V gene encodes CDR1 SGHAT and CDR2 FQNNGV. V shed 4 bases and J 3 bases; nucleotides not matched to a gene: 12. The length of the CDR3 is 17 residues. CDR3 nucleotide sequence: TGTGCCAGCAGCTCTCACAGGGGGCGGAGGGGGGACACTGAAGCTTTCTTT. This gives the protein CASSSHRGRRGDTEAFF.

This chain uses TRBV7-2 with TRBJ2-1, with D possibly called TRBD1 or TRBD2 (5 bases each). Germline loops: CDR1 SGHTA, CDR2 FQGNSA. V gave up 5 bases and J gave up 8 bases, with 16 bases separating them. This CDR3 is built from 14 residues. The CDR3 DNA sequence: TGTGCCAGCAGCCCCGAGGGGTATAGGGATGAGCAGTTCTTC. As protein: CASSPEGYRDEQFF.

The V call is TRBV12-3 or TRBV12-4, the J call TRBJ2-7; D remains unclear. This CDR3 is built from 14 residues. The germline V and J ends were trimmed by 3 bases and 0 bases, with 9 bases remaining between them. Written as DNA, the CDR3 is TGTGCCAGCAGTTTTGACCTTAGCTCCTACGAGCAGTACTTC. The encoded protein is CASSFDLSSYEQYF.

This clonotype was found a few times. The chain links TRBV19 to TRBJ2-2, with 8 bases identical to TRBD1. Germline CDR1 LNHDA, CDR2 SQIVND (reference sequence). This CDR3 has 16 amino acids. The V and J ends lost 6 bases and 3 bases, in that order; junction bases with no gene match: 9. The CDR3 loop is CASRILTGGDTGELFF. In DNA, the CDR3 is TGTGCCAGTAGGATACTAACAGGGGGTGACACCGGGGAGCTGTTTTTT.

The DNA of the CDR3 is TGTGCCAGCAGTTGGACAACTCAGAACACTGAAGCTTTCTTT. This gives the protein CASSWTTQNTEAFF. The chain joins TRBV2 to TRBJ1-1; tentative D call: TRBD1 (5 bases). There are 14 residues in the CDR3. The germline V gene has CDR1 SNHLY and CDR2 FYNNEI. V was clipped by 5 bases and J by 1 base, with 11 bases between them.

This clonotype appeared a few times. The rearrangement joins TRBV20-1 to TRBJ2-3, with 14 bases aligning to TRBD2. There are 18 residues in the CDR3. Germline trimming cut 0 bases from V and 4 bases from J; bases unmatched to any gene: 9. The V gene's germline CDR1 is DFQATT and CDR2 SNEGSKA (reference sequence). CDR3 coding DNA: TGCAGTGCTAGAGATCTACCGGGACTAGCGGGGGTCCCAGATACGCAGTATTTT. Encoded protein: CSARDLPGLAGVPDTQYF.

This clonotype has only one observation. The chain has TRBV20-1 and TRBJ2-1; the D is unclear. The CDR3 spans 14 residues. Germline CDR1 DFQATT, CDR2 SNEGSKA (reference sequence). The V end lost 0 bases, the J end lost 2 bases, and 8 bases lay between the germline ends. The CDR3 region is CSARDGRAYNEQFF. CDR3 in DNA: TGCAGTGCTAGAGACGGCAGAGCCTACAATGAGCAGTTCTTC.

This clonotype showed up many times. The rearrangement joins TRBV11-2 to TRBJ2-1, with 7 bases matching TRBD2. The CDR3 consists of 16 residues. Germline CDR1 SGHAT, CDR2 FQNNGV. V shed 1 base and J 3 bases; nucleotides not matched to a gene: 6. The CDR3 nucleotides are TGTGCCAGCAGCTTAGCGCGCGGGAGCGTCTACAATGAGCAGTTCTTC. Translation: CASSLARGSVYNEQFF.

The J gene is TRBJ2-3, the V gene TRBV20-1; 7 bases fit TRBD2. CDR3 length: 16 residues. CDR1 DFQATT and CDR2 SNEGSKA come from the germline V gene (reference sequence). The J segment lost 2 bases and the V segment lost 5 bases, leaving 13 bases of the junction unmatched. CDR3 nucleotides: TGCAGTGCTCACCGGGACTACTATACCGACACAGATACGCAGTATTTT. Encoded protein: CSAHRDYYTDTDTQYF.

Only a few counts were recorded for this clonotype. V is TRBV12-3 or TRBV12-4 and J is TRBJ2-6; 9 positions agree with TRBD1. With 6 bases clipped from V and 2 bases from J, the junction kept 8 bases outside the gene matches. The CDR3 length is 17 residues. As DNA, the CDR3 is TGTGCCAGCAGGCCGACAGGGGGACTGGCTGGGGCCAACGTCCTGACTTTC. Its protein is CASRPTGGLAGANVLTF.

This clonotype was found many times. The rearrangement uses TRBV12-3 or TRBV12-4 and TRBJ2-1; the D is unclear. Trimming took off 1 base at V and 6 bases at J, with 7 bases between the two ends. The CDR3 length is 13 residues. The CDR3 sequence is CASSLDHGNEQFF. The CDR3 coding sequence is TGTGCCAGCAGTTTAGACCACGGCAATGAGCAGTTCTTC.

The chain joins TRBV30 to TRBJ1-1, with D unclear. The CDR3 contains 12 residues. Per the germline V gene, CDR1 is GTSNPN and CDR2 is SVGIG (reference sequence). The CDR3 protein is CGWSTMNTEAFF. DNA for the CDR3: TGTGGTTGGAGCACTATGAACACTGAAGCTTTCTTT.

The chain couples TRBV25-1 to TRBJ2-3, with a tentative D call TRBD1 (5 bases). Germline assignment: CDR1 MGHDK and CDR2 SYGVNS. This CDR3 contains 14 residues. Trimming left V 11 bases short and J 3 bases short, with 18 bases between. Here the CDR3 DNA reads TGTGCCGGTAGGGCAGGGCAATCAACAGATACGCAGTATTTT. Translating gives CAGRAGQSTDTQYF.